This T cell receptor beta chain was recorded in a study of Ad26.COV2.S vaccination and SARS-CoV-2 variants. Findings and limits, study-wide: Reportedly, after vaccination the spike-specific CD8+ and CD4+ T cell responses displayed substantial breadth. Analytic work on TCR breadth and depth might have understated the full extent of total T cell responses. Spike-specific TCR breadth was greater in vaccine than placebo recipients. Recipients of vaccine and of placebo showed similar breadth of their non-spike TCR repertoires.

Sequencing used immunoSEQ multiplex PCR; TCRdb keeps in-frame clones, though not all of them. The sample includes around 94,000 clones, roughly 75% of them seen just once. With regard to this clone: The antigen remains unidentified.

The ends were cut back, 2 bases at V and 2 bases at J, with 10 bases in the middle. Germline CDR1 SGHAT, CDR2 FQDESV (reference sequence). This CDR3 comprises 14 residues. The input for sequencing was peripheral blood, taken after recovery from COVID-19. The chain has TRBV11-1 and TRBJ2-7; D uncertain. The origin of this receptor is a human donor who had recovered from COVID-19. CDR3 in amino acids: CASSLSQEPYEQYF. For the CDR3, the DNA is TGTGCCAGCAGCTTATCCCAGGAACCCTACGAGCAGTACTTC.